The subject of this entry is one TCR beta chain. Its antigen is still unknown. Base quality data are lacking; no much larger clone is found one base away. This sample was taken from a study of blood T cell repertoires in COVID-19 (dated by TCRdb to 2019 to 2021). About the full investigation: Samples covering the acute and convalescent phases of COVID-19 were provided by collaborators in the United States, Italy and Spain. The material from the prospective study consisted of cDNA or gDNA derived from T cells, B-cell-depleted T cells, or PBMCs. Deeply sampled blood TCRbeta repertoires from subjects exposed to, actively infected with, or recovered from COVID-19 were included in the dataset. The repertoires were released in a freely available public database meant as a resource for research on the immune response to SARS-CoV-2. Samples were obtained from the ongoing ImmuneRACE study (first 160 participants) and from about 1,300 subjects provided by 6 global collaborators. Sample metadata almost always included a de-identified subject ID, COVID-19 status, age in years and sex. Where available, HLA class I and class II types were taken from metadata supplied by the sample provider and were not determined by assay-based typing.

Each collaborating institution followed its own protocols to collect whole blood in K2EDTA tubes. Collaborator samples were shipped for TCRbeta analysis as frozen whole blood, isolated PBMCs, or DNA extracted from either sample type. General conclusions and limits of the study: The amount of clinical and demographic metadata varied by source and participant and was provided uncurated.

TCRbeta CDR3 regions were amplified from genomic DNA using the immunoSEQ Assay, a bias-controlled multiplex PCR. The authors' analysis ran thus. The number of nucleated cells in each sample was estimated by amplification of reference gene primers within the assay. Sequence reads were collapsed and filtered to measure the absolute abundance of every unique TCRbeta CDR3 rearrangement. For each sample, productive Simpson clonality was calculated as the square root of Simpson's diversity index across productive rearrangements. This is the immuneACCESS table as TCRdb keeps it, with only in-frame sequences that have V and J called. A part of the clones is gone; compared with another copy, unresolved V genes explain less than half, and the rest is unexplained. V, J and clone size derive from that table, while D and trimming were established from the DNA sequence. Across this sample there are about 42,000 clones, with approximately 90% seen only once. The ten largest clones capture approximately 23% of the sample.

From cysteine to phenylalanine, the CDR3 is 13 amino acids long. Just the 39-base CDR3 DNA is kept, in frame starting at base 1. As encoded in the germline V gene (reference sequence), CDR1 is DFQATT while CDR2 is SNEGSKA. The V end loses 3 bases and the J end loses 3 bases, and a stretch of 11 bases separates them. The sequencing sample was made of peripheral blood. The chain is encoded by TRBV20-1 joined to TRBJ2-5, and possibly TRBD1, on 5 matching bases. The receptor was derived from a woman aged 80 or over in a cohort sampled during active or convalescent COVID-19. The CDR3 amino acid sequence is: CSASQSGKETQYF. The DNA reads TGCAGTGCTAGTCAGTCAGGGAAAGAGACCCAGTACTTC.